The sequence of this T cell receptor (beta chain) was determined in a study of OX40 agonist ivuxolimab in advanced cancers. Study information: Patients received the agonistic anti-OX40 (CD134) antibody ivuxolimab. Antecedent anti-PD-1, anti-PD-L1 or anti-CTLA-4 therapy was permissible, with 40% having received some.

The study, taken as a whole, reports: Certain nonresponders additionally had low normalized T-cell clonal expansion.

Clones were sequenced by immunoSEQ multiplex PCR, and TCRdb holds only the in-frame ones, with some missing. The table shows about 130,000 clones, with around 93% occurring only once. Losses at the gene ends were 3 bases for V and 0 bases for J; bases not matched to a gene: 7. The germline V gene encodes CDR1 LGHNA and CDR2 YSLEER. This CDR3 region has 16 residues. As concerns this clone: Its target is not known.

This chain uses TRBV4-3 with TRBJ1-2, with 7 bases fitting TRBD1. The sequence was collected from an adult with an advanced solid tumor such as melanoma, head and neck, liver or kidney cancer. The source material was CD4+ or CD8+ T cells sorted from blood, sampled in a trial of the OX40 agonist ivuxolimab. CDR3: CASSQGQQYTNYGYTF. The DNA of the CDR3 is TGCGCCAGCAGCCAGGGACAGCAATATACTAACTATGGCTACACCTTC.